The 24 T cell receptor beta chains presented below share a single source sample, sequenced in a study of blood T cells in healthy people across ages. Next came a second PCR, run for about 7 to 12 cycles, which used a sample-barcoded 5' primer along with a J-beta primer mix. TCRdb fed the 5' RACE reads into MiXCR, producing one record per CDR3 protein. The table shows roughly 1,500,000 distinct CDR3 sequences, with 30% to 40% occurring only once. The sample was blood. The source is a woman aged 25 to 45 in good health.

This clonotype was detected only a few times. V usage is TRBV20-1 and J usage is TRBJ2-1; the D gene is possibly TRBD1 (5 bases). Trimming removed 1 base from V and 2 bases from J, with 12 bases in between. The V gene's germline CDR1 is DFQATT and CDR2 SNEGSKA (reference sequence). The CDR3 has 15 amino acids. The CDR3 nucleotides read TGCAGTGCTAGAGTGGGGCACCAAACCTACAATGAGCAGTTCTTC. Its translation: CSARVGHQTYNEQFF.

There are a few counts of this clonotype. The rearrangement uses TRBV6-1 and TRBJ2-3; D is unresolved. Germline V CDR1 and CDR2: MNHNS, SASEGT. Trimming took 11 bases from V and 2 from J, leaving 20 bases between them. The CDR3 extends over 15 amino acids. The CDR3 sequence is CAGGKGLRSTDTQYF. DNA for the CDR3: TGTGCCGGTGGAAAGGGCCTCCGGTCCACAGATACGCAGTATTTT.

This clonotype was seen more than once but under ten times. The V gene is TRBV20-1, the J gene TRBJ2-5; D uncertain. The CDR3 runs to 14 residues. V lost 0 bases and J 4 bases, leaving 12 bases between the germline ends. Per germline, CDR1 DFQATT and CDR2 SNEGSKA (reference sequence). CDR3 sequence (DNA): TGCAGTGCTAGAGATCCCCGAGGTGGAGAGACCCAGTACTTC. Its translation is CSARDPRGGETQYF.

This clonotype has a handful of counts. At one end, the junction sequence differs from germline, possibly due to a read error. The CDR3 sequence is CAGSLGGGQNYNEQFF. Here the CDR3 DNA reads TGTGCCGGCAGCTTAGGGGGGGGTCAGAATTACAATGAGCAGTTCTTC. This chain joins TRBV7-3 and TRBJ2-1, with a tentative D call TRBD2 (7 bases). Germline V lookup: CDR1 SGHTA, CDR2 FQGTGA. This CDR3 region has 16 residues.

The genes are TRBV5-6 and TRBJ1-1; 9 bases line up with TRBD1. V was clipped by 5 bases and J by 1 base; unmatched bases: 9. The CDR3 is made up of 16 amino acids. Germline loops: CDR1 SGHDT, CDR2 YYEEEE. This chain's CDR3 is CASRSRQGGSNTEAFF. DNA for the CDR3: TGTGCCAGCAGATCCAGACAGGGGGGATCGAACACTGAAGCTTTCTTT.

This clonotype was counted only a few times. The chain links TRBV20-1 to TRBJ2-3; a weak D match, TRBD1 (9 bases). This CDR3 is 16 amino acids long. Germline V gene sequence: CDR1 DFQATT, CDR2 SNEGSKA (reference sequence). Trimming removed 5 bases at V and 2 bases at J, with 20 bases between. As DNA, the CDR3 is TGCAGTGCTGGAAGCGGGGGACAGGGCCACACAGATACGCAGTATTTT. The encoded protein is CSAGSGGQGHTDTQYF.

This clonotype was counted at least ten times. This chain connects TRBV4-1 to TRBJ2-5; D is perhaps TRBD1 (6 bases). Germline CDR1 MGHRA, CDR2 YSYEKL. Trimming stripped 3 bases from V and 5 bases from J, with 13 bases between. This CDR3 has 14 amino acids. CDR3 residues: CASSQQGTGETQYF. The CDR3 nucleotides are TGCGCCAGCAGCCAGCAGGGGACGGGGGAGACCCAGTACTTC.

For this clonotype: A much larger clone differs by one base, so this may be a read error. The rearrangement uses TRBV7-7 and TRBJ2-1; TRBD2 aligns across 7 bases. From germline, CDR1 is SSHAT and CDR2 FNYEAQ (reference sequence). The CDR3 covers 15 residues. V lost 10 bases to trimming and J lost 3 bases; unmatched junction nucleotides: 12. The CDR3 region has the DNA TGTGCCAACAAGCCCCGCGGGGGTTTCTACAATGAGCAGTTCTTC. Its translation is CANKPRGGFYNEQFF.

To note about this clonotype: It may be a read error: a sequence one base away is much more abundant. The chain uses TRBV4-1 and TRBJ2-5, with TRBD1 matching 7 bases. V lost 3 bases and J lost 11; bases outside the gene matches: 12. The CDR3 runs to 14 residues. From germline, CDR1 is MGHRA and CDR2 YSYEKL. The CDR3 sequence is CASSHKGGEVGQYF. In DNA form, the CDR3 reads TGCGCCAGCAGCCATAAAGGGGGCGAAGTAGGGCAGTACTTC.

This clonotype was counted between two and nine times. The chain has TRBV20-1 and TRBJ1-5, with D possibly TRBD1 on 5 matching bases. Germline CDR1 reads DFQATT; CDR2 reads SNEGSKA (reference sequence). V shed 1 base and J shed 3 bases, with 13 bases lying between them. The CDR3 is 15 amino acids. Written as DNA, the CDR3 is TGCAGTGCTAGAGGGGGGACGGGGAACAATCAGCCCCAGCATTTT. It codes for CSARGGTGNNQPQHF.

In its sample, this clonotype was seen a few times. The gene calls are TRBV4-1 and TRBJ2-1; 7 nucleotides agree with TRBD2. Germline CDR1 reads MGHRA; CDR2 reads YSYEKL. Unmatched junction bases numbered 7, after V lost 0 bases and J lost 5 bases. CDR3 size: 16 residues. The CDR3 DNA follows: TGCGCCAGCAGCCAAGATGGGCTAGCGGCCCACAATGAGCAGTTCTTC. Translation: CASSQDGLAAHNEQFF.

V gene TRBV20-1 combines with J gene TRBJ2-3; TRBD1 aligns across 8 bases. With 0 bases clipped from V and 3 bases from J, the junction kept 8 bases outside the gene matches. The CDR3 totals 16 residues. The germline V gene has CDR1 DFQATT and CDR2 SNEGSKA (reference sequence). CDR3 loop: CSARDPRQGITDTQYF. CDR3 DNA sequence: TGCAGTGCTAGAGATCCGCGACAGGGGATAACAGATACGCAGTATTTT.

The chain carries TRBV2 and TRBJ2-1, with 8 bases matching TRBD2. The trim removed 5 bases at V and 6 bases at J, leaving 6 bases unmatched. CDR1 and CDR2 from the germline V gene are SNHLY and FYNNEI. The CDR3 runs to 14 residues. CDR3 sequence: CASSSGSGANEQFF. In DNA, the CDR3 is TGTGCCAGCAGTAGCGGGAGTGGAGCCAATGAGCAGTTCTTC.

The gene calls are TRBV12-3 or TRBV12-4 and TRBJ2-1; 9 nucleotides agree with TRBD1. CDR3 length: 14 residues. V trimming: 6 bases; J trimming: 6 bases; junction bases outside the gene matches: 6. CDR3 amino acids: CASSLTTGGNEQFF. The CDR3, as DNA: TGTGCCAGCAGCCTGACGACAGGGGGCAATGAGCAGTTCTTC.

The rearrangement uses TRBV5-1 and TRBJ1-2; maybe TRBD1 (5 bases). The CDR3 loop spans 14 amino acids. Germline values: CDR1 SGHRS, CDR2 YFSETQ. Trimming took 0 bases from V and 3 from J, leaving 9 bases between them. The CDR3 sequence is CASSLGDGYYGYTF. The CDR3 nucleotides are TGCGCCAGCAGCTTGGGGGACGGTTACTATGGCTACACCTTC.

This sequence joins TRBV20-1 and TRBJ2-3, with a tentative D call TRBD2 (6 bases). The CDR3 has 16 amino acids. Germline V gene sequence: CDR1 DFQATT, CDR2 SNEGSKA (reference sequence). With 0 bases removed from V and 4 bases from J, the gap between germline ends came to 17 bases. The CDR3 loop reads CSARDGDSLSPDTQYF. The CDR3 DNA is TGCAGTGCTAGAGATGGGGACTCCCTCTCTCCAGATACGCAGTATTTT.

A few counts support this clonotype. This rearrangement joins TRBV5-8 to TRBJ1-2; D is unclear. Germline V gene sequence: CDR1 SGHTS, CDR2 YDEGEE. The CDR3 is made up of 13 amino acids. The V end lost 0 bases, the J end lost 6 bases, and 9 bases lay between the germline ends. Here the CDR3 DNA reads TGTGCCAGCAGCTTGGGTGGGGTGAATGGCTACACCTTC. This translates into CASSLGGVNGYTF.

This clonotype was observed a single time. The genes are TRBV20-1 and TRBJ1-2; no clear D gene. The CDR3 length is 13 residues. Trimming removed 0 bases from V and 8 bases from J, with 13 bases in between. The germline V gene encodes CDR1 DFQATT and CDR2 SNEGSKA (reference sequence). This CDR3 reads CSARDPGRRGYTF. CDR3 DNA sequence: TGCAGTGCTAGAGATCCGGGCAGAAGGGGCTACACCTTC.

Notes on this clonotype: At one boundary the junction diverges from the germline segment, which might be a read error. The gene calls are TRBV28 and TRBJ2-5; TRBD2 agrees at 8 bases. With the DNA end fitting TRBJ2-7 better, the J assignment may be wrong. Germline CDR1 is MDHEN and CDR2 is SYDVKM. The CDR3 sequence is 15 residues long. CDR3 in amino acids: CVSGGSNQIEYEQYF. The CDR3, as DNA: TGTGTCAGCGGGGGATCTAACCAGATAGAATACGAGCAGTACTTC.

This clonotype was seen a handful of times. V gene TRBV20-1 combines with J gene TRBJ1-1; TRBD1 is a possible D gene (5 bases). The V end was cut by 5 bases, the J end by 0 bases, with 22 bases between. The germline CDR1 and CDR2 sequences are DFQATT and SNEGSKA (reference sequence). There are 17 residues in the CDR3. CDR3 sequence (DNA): TGCAGTGCTGAGAGTTTAGGGTCCAGGGCCATGAACACTGAAGCTTTCTTT. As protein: CSAESLGSRAMNTEAFF.

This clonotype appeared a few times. CDR3 coding DNA: TGCGCCAGCAGCGAGGAGGGACTCCCTTACGAGCAGTACTTC. It is translated as CASSEEGLPYEQYF. The rearrangement links TRBV5-1 to TRBJ2-7; tentative D call: TRBD2 (6 bases). Germline-derived CDR1 and CDR2 are SGHRS and YFSETQ. V was cut by 4 bases and J by 4 bases, with 15 bases left in between. The CDR3 extends over 14 amino acids. Together with reference TRBV5-1 and TRBJ2-7, the CDR3 gives the full variable domain: KAGVTQTPRYLIKTRGQQVTLSCSPISGHRSVSWYQQTPGQGLQFLFEYFSETQRNKGNFPGRFSGRQFSNSRSEMNVSTLELGDSALYLCASSEEGLPYEQYFGPGTRLTVT.

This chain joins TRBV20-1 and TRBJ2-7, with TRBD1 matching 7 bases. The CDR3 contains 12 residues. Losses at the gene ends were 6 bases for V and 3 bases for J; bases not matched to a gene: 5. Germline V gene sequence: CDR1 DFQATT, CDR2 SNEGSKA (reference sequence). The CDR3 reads CSAHRDSYEQYF. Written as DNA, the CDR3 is TGCAGTGCGCACCGGGACAGCTACGAGCAGTACTTC.

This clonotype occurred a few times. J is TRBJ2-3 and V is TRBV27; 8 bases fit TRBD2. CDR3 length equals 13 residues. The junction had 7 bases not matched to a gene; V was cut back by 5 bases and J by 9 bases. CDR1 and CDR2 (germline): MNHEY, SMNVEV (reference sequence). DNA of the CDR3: TGTGCCAGCAGTGTTAGCGGGATATCCACGCAGTATTTT. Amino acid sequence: CASSVSGISTQYF.

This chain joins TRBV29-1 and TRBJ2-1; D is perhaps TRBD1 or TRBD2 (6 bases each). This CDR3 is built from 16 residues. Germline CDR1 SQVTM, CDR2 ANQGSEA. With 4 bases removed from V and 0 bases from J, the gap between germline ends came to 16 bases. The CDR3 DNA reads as TGCAGCGTTGTTGCGGGAAGGGGGAGCTCCTACAATGAGCAGTTCTTC. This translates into CSVVAGRGSSYNEQFF.